Following are 28 T cell receptor beta chains from one sample sequenced in a study of blood T cell repertoires in COVID-19. Sequencing was performed with immunoSEQ multiplex PCR; in TCRdb, only in-frame clones are kept and a portion is missing. The sample has just over 300,000 clones; around 87% are singletons. Sequencing was done on a sample of PBMCs or T cells enriched from blood (not recorded which). The receptors here all came from a woman under 30 with acute COVID-19.

V is TRBV28 and J is TRBJ2-7, with TRBD2 as a possible D gene (5 bases). Looked up from germline, CDR1 is MDHEN and CDR2 is SYDVKM. The CDR3 extends over 17 amino acids. Trimming stripped 4 bases from V and 1 base from J, with 20 bases between. This CDR3 is CASSSRLERSRSYEQYF. CDR3 DNA: TGTGCCAGCAGTTCGAGGCTCGAGCGGAGTCGTTCCTACGAGCAGTACTTC.

This chain connects TRBV28 to TRBJ2-1, with 11 bases identical to TRBD2. This CDR3 region has 15 residues. Trimming took 5 bases from V and 9 from J; bases not matched to a gene: 9. Germline-derived CDR1 and CDR2 are MDHEN and SYDVKM. CDR3 sequence (DNA): TGTGCCAGCAGTGCCACTAGCGGGAGAACTATTGAGCAGTTCTTC. Translating it yields CASSATSGRTIEQFF.

This chain joins TRBV2 and TRBJ2-5; tentatively, D is TRBD2 (5 bases). CDR1 is SNHLY and CDR2 is FYNNEI in the germline V gene. V was shortened by 6 bases and J by 13 bases, with 18 bases between the two germline ends. The CDR3 runs to 12 residues. Here the CDR3 reads CASSADAGGPYF. Written as DNA, the CDR3 is TGTGCCAGCAGCGCGGACGCAGGAGGACCGTACTTC.

In this sample, this clone turned up once. The V call is TRBV11-2, the J call TRBJ1-5; 8 bases are a match to TRBD1. V lost 6 bases to trimming and J lost 12 bases; unmatched junction nucleotides: 13. This CDR3 region has 14 residues. Germline CDR1 is SGHAT and CDR2 is FQNNGV. The CDR3 DNA sequence: TGTGCCAGCAGTTTCGGACAGGGCCCATCAGTCCAGCATTTT. Protein sequence: CASSFGQGPSVQHF.

This chain uses TRBV14 with TRBJ2-2, with TRBD2 matching 8 bases. The CDR3 runs to 16 residues. V was pared by 3 bases and J by 4 bases, with 7 bases of the junction left unmatched. In germline, CDR1 is SGHDN, CDR2 FVKESK. CDR3 amino acids: CASSQPGLGRTGELFF. In DNA, the CDR3 is TGTGCCAGCAGCCAGCCGGGACTAGGGCGCACCGGGGAGCTGTTTTTT.

The chain uses TRBV30 and TRBJ2-7, with TRBD1 matching over 7 bases. This CDR3 region has 12 residues. Germline CDR1 reads GTSNPN; CDR2 reads SVGIG (reference sequence). V gave up 2 bases and J gave up 2 bases; unmatched junction bases: 0. In DNA form, the CDR3 reads TGTGCCTGGAGTCAGGGGGCCTACGAGCAGTACTTC. Amino acids: CAWSQGAYEQYF.

This chain's CDR3 is CASWRGGANTGELFF. The CDR3 bases are TGTGCCAGCTGGCGAGGGGGGGCCAACACCGGGGAGCTGTTTTTT. J is TRBJ2-2 and V is TRBV5-8; TRBD2 is a possible D gene (7 bases). Deletions cut 7 bases from V and 2 bases from J, with 15 bases between. CDR3 length: 15 amino acids. Germline CDR1 reads SGHTS; CDR2 reads YDEGEE.

The rearrangement links TRBV5-1 to TRBJ2-1; 12 bases fit TRBD1. The CDR3 length is 17 residues. CDR1 and CDR2 (germline): SGHRS, YFSETQ. V lost 0 bases to trimming and J lost 6 bases; unmatched junction nucleotides: 7. DNA of the CDR3: TGCGCCAGCAGCTTGGAATGGGGACAGGGGGCCGGCAATGAGCAGTTCTTC. Its protein is CASSLEWGQGAGNEQFF.

The chain couples TRBV10-3 to TRBJ1-5; possibly TRBD1 for D (5 bases). The germline V and J ends were trimmed by 0 bases and 7 bases, with 13 bases remaining between them. This CDR3 region has 15 residues. The germline gives CDR1 ENHRY, CDR2 SYGVKD. The CDR3 DNA follows: TGTGCCATCAGTGAGTCGATAGGGGCAGTACAGCCCCAGCATTTT. Residues: CAISESIGAVQPQHF.

The CDR3 DNA sequence: TGTGCCAGCAGTCCCGGGACAGGGCTCTATGGCTACACCTTC. Protein sequence: CASSPGTGLYGYTF. The V gene is TRBV28, the J gene TRBJ1-2; 9 bases are shared with TRBD1. Looked up from germline, CDR1 is MDHEN and CDR2 is SYDVKM. The CDR3 sequence is 14 residues long. V trimming: 5 bases; J trimming: 4 bases; junction bases outside the gene matches: 5.

The chain couples TRBV27 to TRBJ2-2; TRBD2 matches at 7 bases. J gave up 3 bases and V 3 bases, and 10 bases lay outside the gene matches. Germline V lookup: CDR1 MNHEY, CDR2 SMNVEV (reference sequence). CDR3 length: 17 residues. The CDR3 loop is CASSFFTSASDTGELFF. The CDR3 DNA follows: TGTGCCAGCAGTTTCTTCACTAGCGCCAGCGACACCGGGGAGCTGTTTTTT.

This chain connects TRBV11-3 to TRBJ1-1; 7 bases are a match to TRBD1. CDR3 length: 13 amino acids. Germline CDR1 and CDR2: SGHNT and YENEEA. The J segment lost 0 bases and the V segment lost 8 bases, leaving 3 bases of the junction unmatched. The DNA of the CDR3 is TGTGCCAGCGGGCAGGGGGTGAACACTGAAGCTTTCTTT. Its protein product is CASGQGVNTEAFF.

The chain couples TRBV29-1 to TRBJ1-2; TRBD1 matches at 10 bases. J gave up 8 bases and V 5 bases, and 8 bases lay outside the gene matches. CDR1 is SQVTM and CDR2 is ANQGSEA in the germline V gene. This CDR3 region has 13 residues. The CDR3 protein is CSVNDRGREGYTF. CDR3 bases: TGCAGCGTTAATGACAGGGGGCGCGAAGGCTACACCTTC.

V and J are TRBV5-1 and TRBJ2-1; D perhaps matches TRBD2 (5 bases). The CDR3 is 14 residues long. Germline V gives CDR1 SGHRS, CDR2 YFSETQ. Trimming removed 0 bases at V and 3 bases at J, with 7 bases between. The DNA of the CDR3 is TGCGCCAGCAGCTTGGACGGGAACTACAATGAGCAGTTCTTC. It encodes CASSLDGNYNEQFF.

This clone has a handful of counts. The chain carries TRBV14 and TRBJ2-3; no firm D call. V shed 6 bases and J shed 5 bases, with 9 bases lying between them. Germline CDR1 reads SGHDN; CDR2 reads FVKESK. The CDR3 is 12 residues long. The chain's CDR3 is CASSPFLDTQYF. The CDR3 bases are TGTGCCAGCAGTCCTTTCCTAGATACGCAGTATTTT.

The rearrangement joins TRBV6-1 to TRBJ2-7; a possible D gene is TRBD1 (6 bases). The CDR3 sequence is 14 residues long. The germline V gene has CDR1 MNHNS and CDR2 SASEGT. V was clipped by 0 bases and J by 5 bases, with 11 bases between them. CDR3 DNA sequence: TGTGCCAGCAGTGAAGCAGGAGGACAGCACGAGCAGTACTTC. This gives the protein CASSEAGGQHEQYF.

The chain links TRBV10-1 to TRBJ2-7; D possibly corresponds to TRBD1 (5 bases). The length of the CDR3 is 13 residues. In germline, CDR1 is WNHNN, CDR2 SYGVQD (reference sequence). Between the trimmed V and J ends, which lost 2 bases and 6 bases, there was a span of 11 bases. For the CDR3, the DNA is TGCGCCAGCAGTGAGAGGGGCCCCATCGAGCAGTACTTC. Translation: CASSERGPIEQYF.

Comments on this clone: An end of the junction does not agree with germline; a read error may underlie this. V is TRBV6-5 and J is TRBJ1-1; D not resolved. The CDR3 runs to 12 residues. Germline V gives CDR1 MNHEY, CDR2 SVGAGI. Here the CDR3 reads CASSYSNSEAFF. In DNA, the CDR3 is TGTGCCAGCAGTTACTCGAACTCTGAAGCTTTCTTT.

V usage is TRBV6-5 and J usage is TRBJ1-2; 10 bases align to TRBD1. V shed 5 bases and J 5 bases; nucleotides not matched to a gene: 8. Germline loops: CDR1 MNHEY, CDR2 SVGAGI. The CDR3 covers 15 residues. CDR3 region: CASSPTGQGTYGYTF. In nucleotides, the CDR3 is TGTGCCAGCAGTCCCACGGGACAGGGGACTTATGGCTACACCTTC.

The chain uses TRBV28 and TRBJ1-3; the D gene is possibly TRBD1 (6 bases). Germline V gene sequence: CDR1 MDHEN, CDR2 SYDVKM. CDR3 length: 17 amino acids. V dropped 2 bases and J dropped 5 bases, with 19 bases sitting between them. CDR3: CASSLKPDSPGRNTIYF. The DNA for the CDR3 is TGTGCCAGCAGTTTAAAGCCGGACAGTCCCGGAAGAAACACCATATATTTT.

The chain links TRBV18 to TRBJ1-3; D is ambiguous. CDR3 length equals 15 residues. Deletions cut 6 bases from V and 4 bases from J, with 16 bases between. CDR1 is KGHSH, CDR2 LQKENI, per germline. As DNA, the CDR3 is TGTGCCAGCTCCTCCGGGGTGGTCTCCGGAAACACCATATATTTT. It codes for CASSSGVVSGNTIYF. Full variable domain (remainder filled in from reference TRBV18 and TRBJ1-3): NAGVMQNPRHLVRRRGQEARLRCSPMKGHSHVYWYRQLPEEGLKFMVYLQKENIIDESGMPKERFSAEFPKEGPSILRIQQVVRGDSAAYFCASSSGVVSGNTIYFGEGSWLTVV.

The V and J genes are TRBV5-1 and TRBJ2-2, with 7 bases lining up with TRBD2. The CDR3 is 15 amino acids. The germline gives CDR1 SGHRS, CDR2 YFSETQ. Trimming cost V 0 bases and J 4 bases; bases outside gene matches: 3. The CDR3 protein is CASSLELASTGELFF. The CDR3, as DNA: TGCGCCAGCAGCTTGGAACTAGCGAGCACCGGGGAGCTGTTTTTT.

The count of this clone is one. Additional DNA sequences in this sample encode the identical CDR3. V gene TRBV29-1 combines with J gene TRBJ2-7, with 7 bases identical to TRBD1. V shed 6 bases and J 1 base; nucleotides not matched to a gene: 3. The CDR3 is made up of 12 amino acids. The germline gives CDR1 SQVTM, CDR2 ANQGSEA. As DNA, the CDR3 is TGCAGCGTAGGGACAGCGTCCTACGAGCAGTACTTC. It is translated as CSVGTASYEQYF.

The table lists this clone with a count of one. The rearrangement uses TRBV5-1 and TRBJ1-2; 7 nucleotides line up with TRBD1. This CDR3 spans 17 amino acids. CDR1 and CDR2 from the germline V gene are SGHRS and YFSETQ. V trimming: 5 bases; J trimming: 3 bases; junction bases outside the gene matches: 16. In nucleotides, the CDR3 is TGCGCCAGCAGTCCAGGGAGCGTGACAGGGAAGGACTATGGCTACACCTTC. Translated: CASSPGSVTGKDYGYTF.

The CDR3: CASAGLAGGDEQFF. DNA of the CDR3: TGTGCCAGCGCGGGACTAGCGGGAGGTGATGAGCAGTTCTTC. The V and J genes are TRBV6-4 and TRBJ2-1; 15 bases map to TRBD2. V dropped 8 bases and J dropped 8; count of bases not matched to a gene: 4. Germline V gene lookup returns CDR1 MRHNA and CDR2 SNTAGT. CDR3 length: 14 amino acids.

This chain joins TRBV28 and TRBJ1-5; D perhaps matches TRBD1 (5 bases). This CDR3 is 13 amino acids long. Trimming left V 5 bases short and J 15 bases short, with 20 bases between. Germline V gene data show CDR1 as MDHEN and CDR2 as SYDVKM. The CDR3 coding sequence is TGTGCCAGCAGTCCGGGGTTGGGGATGGGGGGGCATTTT. This sequence encodes CASSPGLGMGGHF.

This chain connects TRBV4-2 to TRBJ1-1; 7 bases map to TRBD1. The CDR3 length is 16 residues. Germline V gene data show CDR1 as LGHNA and CDR2 as YNFKEQ. The V and J ends lost 1 base and 1 base, in that order; junction bases with no gene match: 6. The DNA of the CDR3 is TGTGCCAGCAGCCAAGCATACCGGGACAGGAACACTGAAGCTTTCTTT. Translating gives CASSQAYRDRNTEAFF.

The rearrangement uses TRBV9 and TRBJ1-6; maybe TRBD1 (6 bases). The CDR3 is 16 residues long. Looked up from germline, CDR1 is SGDLS and CDR2 is YYNGEE. Trimming cost V 1 base and J 5 bases, with 13 bases left between them. CDR3 amino acids: CASSVSEDSHNSPLHF. The CDR3 coding sequence is TGTGCCAGCAGCGTATCCGAGGACAGCCATAATTCACCCCTCCACTTT.